This T cell receptor (beta chain) was recovered during a study of tumor and adjacent non-tumor tissue in lung cancer. RNA was extracted from bulk tissue without any cell sorting. Distant lung tissue was collected more than 3 cm away from the tumor edge. General observations from the study: Normal lung showed higher cumulative top 100 clone frequency than tumor.

The CDR3 has 18 amino acids. CDR1 and CDR2 (germline): SGHNT, YYREEE (reference sequence). A modified ARM-PCR protocol with three rounds of nested PCR amplified TCRbeta. TCRdb re-analysed the multiplex PCR reads in MiXCR, keeping a single row per CDR3 protein. The sample consists of 100,000 or so distinct CDR3 sequences, 50% to 70% of them appearing once. Only a few counts were recorded for this clonotype. Its antigen is not identified. Sequence at one end of the junction differs from germline and may be a read error. The chain uses TRBV5-4 and TRBJ2-1, with TRBD2 matching 13 bases. The sample comprised distant non-tumor lung tissue. The TCR sequence derives from a young man with non-small cell lung cancer. CDR3: CASCLTTSGGAELDEQFF. The CDR3 nucleotides are TGTGCCAGCTGCTTGACCACTAGCGGGGGGGCCGAGCTAGATGAGCAGTTCTTC.